This entry concerns a single T cell receptor (beta chain). The antigen is not known. These data belong to a study of post-analysis software for immune sequencing data. Study background: There were relapsing-remitting, secondary progressive and progressive-relapsing multiple sclerosis among the disease courses included.

The CDR3 covers 14 residues. Germline CDR1 and CDR2: DFQATT and SNEGSKA (reference sequence). V was shortened by 6 bases and J by 4 bases, with 18 bases between the two germline ends. The authors incorporated unique molecular identifiers into the TCR beta cDNA libraries. Between about 1 and 11 million T cells gave rise to around 500,000 cDNA molecules. TCRdb used MiXCR to reprocess the PCR reads, holding one entry per CDR3 protein. The data show 800,000 to 950,000 distinct CDR3 sequences, 53% seen once. Regarding the study as a whole: In patients, a few TRBV segments were more frequent than in controls, with TRBV5-6, TRBV5-1 and TRBV20-1 among them. Batch-matched samples strongly co-clustered by F measure. Versus controls, multiple sclerosis patients showed significantly lower diversity (normalized Chao1).

The chain links TRBV20-1 to TRBJ2-5, with D possibly called TRBD1 or TRBD2 (6 bases each). The TCR was taken from a girl aged 5-17 years with multiple sclerosis. Sequencing was performed on blood. CDR3: CSARPQGGLETQYF. CDR3 in DNA: TGCAGTGCCCGCCCCCAAGGGGGACTAGAGACCCAGTACTTC.